This entry features one T cell receptor (beta chain) sequence. The data belong to a study of blood T cell repertoires in COVID-19. The overall study: Some COVID-19 samples were acute and others convalescent; all came from the United States, Italy and Spain. Sources were T cells, B-cell-depleted T cells, or PBMCs; the material itself was cDNA or gDNA.

The protocol was immunoSEQ multiplex PCR, while the TCRdb copy is restricted to in-frame clones and leaves out a portion. This table has about 260,000 clones, about 80% appearing once. Sequencing input: peripheral blood. The sequence came from an elderly woman with acute or convalescent COVID-19.

This chain's CDR3 is CATSDWTAEKLFF. The CDR3 DNA is TGTGCCACCAGTGACTGGACAGCCGAAAAACTGTTTTTT. The chain joins TRBV24-1 to TRBJ1-4, with TRBD1 as a possible D gene (6 bases). The germline V gene encodes CDR1 KGHDR and CDR2 SFDVKD. Trimming removed 4 bases from V and 8 bases from J, with 10 bases in between. The CDR3 covers 13 residues.